This T cell receptor (beta chain) was sequenced during a study of blood T cell repertoires in COVID-19. Looking at the study overall: Some COVID-19 samples were acute and others convalescent; all came from the United States, Italy and Spain. T cells, B-cell-depleted T cells, or PBMCs supplied cDNA or gDNA.

Living in 24 US areas, the participants were between roughly 18 and 90 years of age. This clone has just a few counts. Original methodology: Counts of nucleated cells, estimated from reference gene primer amplification, were obtained. Sequencing was performed with immunoSEQ multiplex PCR; in TCRdb, only in-frame clones are kept and a portion is missing. V and J calls and clone size are those listed in that table; D and trimming were worked out from the DNA. The sample has fewer than 200,000 clones, approximately 81% seen once; the top ten hold about 5.7%. The sample comprised PBMCs or T cells enriched from blood (not recorded which). The receptor was derived from a middle-aged woman with acute COVID-19.

This CDR3 reads CASSFQGIGAGNTIYF. CDR3 in DNA: TGTGCCAGCAGCTTCCAGGGAATTGGGGCTGGAAACACCATATATTTT. The chain joins TRBV7-6 to TRBJ1-3; TRBD1 might be the D (5 bases). The germline V gene has CDR1 SGHVS and CDR2 FNYEAQ. The V and J ends lost 3 bases and 2 bases respectively, with 14 bases between them. The CDR3 runs to 16 residues.